This TCR beta chain came from a study of T cell responses to AZD1222 COVID-19 vaccine. Overall study: Second-dose timings of about 4 or about 12 weeks were pooled. Study-level points and caveats: The study reported that nearly half of spike-specific TCRs target unmutated variant regions. The study found vaccine-associated CD4 TCRs spanning spike, dominant at 160-218 and 743-854. Two AZD1222 administrations were followed by greater Spike-specific TCR breadth and depth.

As for this clone: Antigen unknown.

V lost 3 bases and J lost 5, with 10 bases in between. Per germline, CDR1 KGHSH and CDR2 LQKENI. The CDR3 is made up of 13 amino acids. This table comes from immunoSEQ multiplex PCR, and its TCRdb copy is limited to in-frame clones, with some not included. The table has some 140,000 clones, roughly 90% seen once. This TCR was sampled from an adult in good health. Material: peripheral blood, obtained on day 0 of AZD1222 vaccination. The chain uses TRBV18 and TRBJ1-1, with D possibly matching TRBD1 (5 bases). The DNA for the CDR3 is TGTGCCAGCTCACCTAGGGGTGATACTGAAGCTTTCTTT. Its translation is CASSPRGDTEAFF.